This TCR beta chain comes out of a study of CD8+ T cells in alopecia areata. Study context: Each of the treated patients was given oral tofacitinib, 5 to 10 mg twice daily, for moderate-to-severe alopecia areata. Treatment ran 6 to 18 months, with 6 months of follow-up afterward.

RNA extraction was followed by reverse transcription into cDNA, which acted as the sequencing template. Measured with immunoSEQ multiplex PCR; TCRdb has only the in-frame clones, and not every one. The sample has some 130,000 clones, approximately 53% seen once. The ends lost 5 bases at V and 3 bases at J; junction bases unmatched: 8. Germline CDR1 reads MGHRA; CDR2 reads YSYEKL. The CDR3 loop spans 15 amino acids. Sampling of alopecia areata patients yielded lesional scalp punch biopsies as well as peripheral blood. The starting material was CD4+ T cells sorted from blood, obtained at week 0. This sequence originates from a human donor with alopecia areata. This sequence joins TRBV4-1 and TRBJ2-7; TRBD1 matches at 9 bases. The CDR3 loop reads CASSSGQGGYYEQYF. As DNA, the CDR3 is TGCGCCAGCAGCTCGGGACAGGGTGGCTACTACGAGCAGTACTTC.